The 14 T cell receptor beta chains in this list originate from one sample, sequenced in a study of cytomegalovirus exposure and HLA in healthy donors. In the PCR, 60 Vbeta and 13 Jbeta primers were used. Assay: immunoSEQ multiplex PCR; the TCRdb copy retains only in-frame clones and omits some. The sample gives 180,000 or so clones, roughly 80% of which show up once; less than 9.5% is in the top ten. The sample consisted of PBMCs. Source of these receptors: a woman between 35 and 50 years old in good health and CMV-seropositive.

The gene calls are TRBV25-1 and TRBJ1-3; 7 bases map to TRBD1. The CDR3 runs to 15 residues. Germline V gives CDR1 MGHDK, CDR2 SYGVNS. With V trimmed by 2 bases and J by 4 bases, 5 bases remained unmatched. This CDR3 is CASSEDRAGGNTIYF. In DNA, the CDR3 is TGTGCCAGCAGTGAAGACAGGGCGGGAGGAAACACCATATATTTT.

This clone was picked up one time. The chain is built from TRBV2 and TRBJ2-1, with 13 bases that match TRBD2. Germline CDR1 reads SNHLY; CDR2 reads FYNNEI. Unmatched junction bases numbered 6, after V lost 8 bases and J lost 5 bases. The CDR3 is 15 residues long. The DNA of the CDR3 is TGTGCCAGCGCTCGGACTAGCGGGAGCCACAATGAGCAGTTCTTC. It encodes CASARTSGSHNEQFF.

V and J are TRBV7-2 and TRBJ2-2, with 7 bases fitting TRBD1. After removal of 1 base from V and 5 bases from J, the junction contained 7 bases not matched to a gene. Germline V gives CDR1 SGHTA, CDR2 FQGNSA. This CDR3 is built from 16 residues. CDR3 nucleotide sequence: TGTGCCAGCAGCTTAGAGGGGGCAACAGGTACCGGGGAGCTGTTTTTT. Its translation: CASSLEGATGTGELFF.

The chain employs TRBV30 and TRBJ1-5; TRBD1 matches 10 bases. CDR3 size: 13 residues. Germline CDR1 is GTSNPN and CDR2 is SVGIG (reference sequence). V lost 8 bases, J lost 6 bases, and 7 bases stayed unmatched. CDR3 coding DNA: TGTGCCGTGACAGGGGGCGGGGGTCAGCCCCAGCATTTT. As protein: CAVTGGGGQPQHF.

This clone was counted only a few times. The CDR3 loop reads CASSLGSGGDGYGYTF. CDR3 nucleotide sequence: TGTGCCAGCAGCTTGGGATCGGGGGGCGACGGCTATGGCTACACCTTC. The V gene is TRBV5-4, the J gene TRBJ1-2; TRBD1 is a possible D gene (6 bases). CDR1 SGHNT and CDR2 YYREEE come from the germline V gene (reference sequence). This CDR3 has 16 amino acids. V lost 0 bases and J lost 4, with 16 bases in between.

V usage is TRBV30 and J usage is TRBJ2-7; TRBD1 is a possible D gene (6 bases). Trimming took 0 bases from V and 3 from J, leaving 12 bases between them. CDR1 is GTSNPN and CDR2 is SVGIG in the germline V gene (reference sequence). This CDR3 has 14 amino acids. CDR3 sequence reads: CAWSVQGLGYEQYF. The DNA of the CDR3 is TGTGCCTGGAGTGTACAGGGCCTAGGCTACGAGCAGTACTTC. The full variable domain, in which reference TRBV30 and TRBJ2-7 provide the parts outside the CDR3, is SQTIHQWPATLVQPVGSPLSLECTVEGTSNPNLYWYRQAAGRGLQLLFYSVGIGQISSEVPQNLSASRPQDRQFILSSKKLLLSDSGFYLCAWSVQGLGYEQYFGPGTRLTVT.

The chain has TRBV6-5 and TRBJ1-1, with D hard to call. Trimming cost V 6 bases and J 0 bases, with 14 bases left between them. This CDR3 comprises 15 residues. Germline V gene data show CDR1 as MNHEY and CDR2 as SVGAGI. The CDR3 DNA reads TGTGCCAGCAGCCCTTTCCGGGTTATGAACACTGAAGCTTTCTTT. It translates to CASSPFRVMNTEAFF.

The table lists this clone with a few counts. The chain uses TRBV5-1 and TRBJ2-3; 11 bases are a match to TRBD2. CDR1 is SGHRS, CDR2 YFSETQ, per germline. CDR3 length: 16 residues. Losses at the gene ends were 3 bases for V and 5 bases for J; bases not matched to a gene: 8. CDR3 loop: CASSSVLAGAGDTQYF. CDR3 bases: TGCGCCAGCAGCTCCGTACTAGCGGGAGCTGGAGATACGCAGTATTTT.

J is TRBJ1-1 and V is TRBV14, with D maybe TRBD1 (5 bases). The CDR3 consists of 13 residues. Between the trimmed V and J ends, which lost 5 bases and 1 base, there was a span of 8 bases. Germline CDR1 and CDR2: SGHDN and FVKESK. CDR3 DNA sequence: TGTGCCAGCAGCAAACAGGAGAACACTGAAGCTTTCTTT. Protein sequence: CASSKQENTEAFF.

The chain has TRBV27 and TRBJ2-7; 9 bases are a match to TRBD2. The CDR3 is made up of 17 amino acids. The V gene's germline CDR1 is MNHEY and CDR2 SMNVEV (reference sequence). The ends lost 0 bases at V and 1 base at J; junction bases unmatched: 7. The chain's CDR3 is CASSLSQGLAGSYEQYF. CDR3 nucleotide sequence: TGTGCCAGCAGTTTATCCCAGGGGCTAGCGGGATCCTACGAGCAGTACTTC.

The chain employs TRBV7-3 and TRBJ1-4, with D possibly being TRBD1 (6 bases). Germline V gene lookup returns CDR1 SGHTA and CDR2 FQGTGA. This CDR3 region has 13 residues. The V end lost 5 bases, the J end lost 8 bases, and 12 bases lay between the germline ends. The CDR3 coding sequence is TGTGCCAGCAGCCGGGACAACGGGGAAAAACTGTTTTTT. Translation gives CASSRDNGEKLFF.

The genes are TRBV9 and TRBJ2-3; 15 bases align to TRBD2. CDR3 length equals 17 residues. V shed 4 bases and J 1 base; nucleotides not matched to a gene: 4. CDR1 is SGDLS, CDR2 YYNGEE, per germline. CDR3 region: CASSKGLAGGGTDTQYF. DNA for the CDR3: TGTGCCAGCAGCAAGGGACTAGCGGGAGGAGGCACAGATACGCAGTATTTT. Drawing the rest from reference TRBV9 and TRBJ2-3, the complete variable domain is DSGVTQTPKHLITATGQRVTLRCSPRSGDLSVYWYQQSLDQGLQFLIQYYNGEERAKGNILERFSAQQFPDLHSELNLSSLELGDSALYFCASSKGLAGGGTDTQYFGPGTRLTVL.

The chain recombines TRBV7-9 with TRBJ2-3; D gene unclear. V lost 3 bases and J lost 4, with 14 bases in between. The CDR3 totals 15 residues. Germline V CDR1 and CDR2: SEHNR, FQNEAQ (reference sequence). The CDR3 coding sequence is TGTGCCAGCAGCTTTAGCATAACCCAAGCAGATACGCAGTATTTT. Translation gives CASSFSITQADTQYF.

The chain recombines TRBV19 with TRBJ2-1; TRBD2 might be the D (6 bases). Trimming pared 1 base from V and 9 bases from J, leaving 16 bases between. The CDR3 covers 15 residues. Germline-derived CDR1 and CDR2 are LNHDA and SQIVND (reference sequence). CDR3 nucleotide sequence: TGTGCCAGTAGTATAGCCGGGAACGGGGGAGTTGAGCAGTTCTTC. It encodes CASSIAGNGGVEQFF.